Following are 26 T cell receptor beta chains from one sample sequenced in a study of OX40 agonist ivuxolimab in advanced cancers. Clones were read by immunoSEQ multiplex PCR, and TCRdb kept only the in-frame ones, dropping some. The sample lists fewer than 85,000 clones, 80% to 90% occurring once. The sequencing used CD4+ or CD8+ T cells sorted from blood, collected in a trial of the OX40 agonist ivuxolimab. The receptor set was obtained from an adult with an advanced solid tumor such as melanoma, head and neck, liver or kidney cancer.

The chain links TRBV6-5 to TRBJ1-6; D is perhaps TRBD1 (6 bases). CDR3 length: 13 residues. Looked up from germline, CDR1 is MNHEY and CDR2 is SVGAGI. Trimming left V 2 bases short and J 7 bases short, with 6 bases between. CDR3 nucleotide sequence: TGTGCCAGCAGTTACGACAGGAATTCACCCCTCCACTTT. Protein sequence: CASSYDRNSPLHF.

This rearrangement joins TRBV19 to TRBJ1-5, with D perhaps matching TRBD1 (6 bases). The V gene lost 3 bases and the J gene lost 6 bases, with 15 bases spanning the gap. The germline CDR1 and CDR2 sequences are LNHDA and SQIVND (reference sequence). The CDR3 spans 15 residues. CDR3 coding DNA: TGTGCCAGTAGTATTGAGGGGGTAAACAGTCAGCCCCAGCATTTT. It is translated as CASSIEGVNSQPQHF.

There are a few counts of this clone. The chain uses TRBV7-9 and TRBJ1-5; unclear D gene. V dropped 1 base and J dropped 4 bases, with 5 bases sitting between them. The CDR3 is 13 amino acids. Germline V CDR1 and CDR2: SEHNR, FQNEAQ (reference sequence). CDR3 amino acids: CASSLDGNQPQHF. The CDR3 bases are TGTGCCAGCAGCTTAGACGGGAATCAGCCCCAGCATTTT.

The genes are TRBV27 and TRBJ2-1; 9 positions match TRBD1. The germline V gene has CDR1 MNHEY and CDR2 SMNVEV (reference sequence). This CDR3 comprises 14 residues. The V and J ends lost 3 bases and 7 bases, in that order; junction bases with no gene match: 4. CDR3 nucleotides: TGTGCCAGCAGTTTCTTGGACAGGGGAAATGAGCAGTTCTTC. Residues: CASSFLDRGNEQFF.

V and J are TRBV5-6 and TRBJ1-6; D unclear. V was cut by 0 bases and J by 5 bases, with 9 bases left in between. Germline assignment: CDR1 SGHDT and CDR2 YYEEEE. The length of the CDR3 is 15 residues. CDR3 residues: CASSLVTKDNSPLHF. As DNA, the CDR3 is TGTGCCAGCAGCTTGGTTACTAAGGATAATTCACCCCTCCACTTT.

V usage is TRBV18 and J usage is TRBJ1-1; the D gene is possibly TRBD1 (5 bases). Germline V gives CDR1 KGHSH, CDR2 LQKENI. CDR3 length: 16 amino acids. V lost 0 bases and J lost 0, with 11 bases in between. In nucleotides, the CDR3 is TGTGCCAGCTCACCACCGAGCGGGGCGATGAACACTGAAGCTTTCTTT. Translating it yields CASSPPSGAMNTEAFF.

This chain joins TRBV28 and TRBJ1-5; possible D gene TRBD1, 5 bases. Per germline, CDR1 MDHEN and CDR2 SYDVKM. Trimming took 6 bases from V and 6 from J, leaving 15 bases between them. The CDR3 contains 14 residues. CDR3 nucleotide sequence: TGTGCCAGCAGCCTGGGGCAGCGGACTCAGCCCCAGCATTTT. Residues: CASSLGQRTQPQHF.

The V call is TRBV10-3, the J call TRBJ2-7; 8 bases are a match to TRBD1. CDR1 is ENHRY and CDR2 is SYGVKD in the germline V gene. There are 14 residues in the CDR3. Trimming cost V 6 bases and J 1 base; bases outside gene matches: 5. The CDR3 spells CAIRKTGESYEQYF. In nucleotides, the CDR3 is TGTGCCATCAGGAAGACAGGGGAGTCCTACGAGCAGTACTTC.

This clone was seen just once. The genes are TRBV5-1 and TRBJ2-1, with TRBD1 matching 9 bases. The germline V gene encodes CDR1 SGHRS and CDR2 YFSETQ. The CDR3 loop spans 18 amino acids. J lost 6 bases, V lost 0 bases, and 13 bases had no gene match. In DNA form, the CDR3 reads TGCGCCAGCAGCTTGGCCAGAGGACAGGGGAAAACAAGCAATGAGCAGTTCTTC. It encodes CASSLARGQGKTSNEQFF.

V gene TRBV19 combines with J gene TRBJ2-5; 9 positions match TRBD1. Germline CDR1 reads LNHDA; CDR2 reads SQIVND (reference sequence). This CDR3 is built from 15 residues. Unmatched junction bases numbered 8, after V lost 4 bases and J lost 5 bases. In DNA form, the CDR3 reads TGTGCCAGTAGTAGTGGGACAGGGCAAACGGAGACCCAGTACTTC. This encodes CASSSGTGQTETQYF.

The genes are TRBV7-9 and TRBJ1-1, with TRBD1 as a possible D gene (5 bases). This CDR3 contains 13 residues. V was clipped by 5 bases and J by 4 bases, with 11 bases between them. Germline V gene data show CDR1 as SEHNR and CDR2 as FQNEAQ (reference sequence). For the CDR3, the DNA is TGTGCCAGCAGCACCCGACAGCTCACTGAAGCTTTCTTT. This sequence encodes CASSTRQLTEAFF.

The J gene is TRBJ1-4, the V gene TRBV23-1; a weak D match, TRBD1 (5 bases). TRBV23-1 is noted as an ORF with a role that remains uncertain. Trimming removed 9 bases from V and 3 bases from J, with 17 bases in between. This CDR3 region has 15 residues. The CDR3 protein is CASFIWGPPNEKLFF. Written as DNA, the CDR3 is TGCGCCAGTTTTATCTGGGGCCCTCCTAATGAAAAACTGTTTTTT.

The J gene is TRBJ2-3, the V gene TRBV7-2; TRBD2 matches 9 bases. CDR1 SGHTA and CDR2 FQGNSA come from the germline V gene. V lost 5 bases to trimming and J lost 0 bases; unmatched junction nucleotides: 6. The CDR3 runs 16 residues. The CDR3 spells CASSLLAGVSTDTQYF. The CDR3 DNA reads TGTGCCAGCAGCCTGTTAGCGGGGGTGAGCACAGATACGCAGTATTTT. The variable domain in full, completed from reference TRBV7-2 and TRBJ2-3, reads GAGVSQSPSNKVTEKGKDVELRCDPISGHTALYWYRQSLGQGLEFLIYFQGNSAPDKSGLPSDRFSAERTGGSVSTLTIQRTQQEDSAVYLCASSLLAGVSTDTQYFGPGTRLTVL.

The rearrangement links TRBV14 to TRBJ2-5; 10 bases align to TRBD2. V was clipped by 4 bases and J by 7 bases; unmatched bases: 12. The CDR3 totals 16 residues. Germline V gives CDR1 SGHDN, CDR2 FVKESK. The CDR3 protein is CASSRISSGGLWTQYF. CDR3 DNA: TGTGCCAGCAGCCGAATCTCTAGCGGGGGCCTTTGGACCCAGTACTTC.

In this sample, this clone turned up once. This chain links TRBV4-2 with TRBJ1-1; D might be TRBD1 (6 bases). The CDR3 extends over 15 amino acids. Trimming removed 0 bases from V and 1 base from J, with 9 bases in between. Germline lookup yields CDR1 LGHNA and CDR2 YNFKEQ. CDR3 coding DNA: TGTGCCAGCAGCCAAGATGGGGGCGGGAACACTGAAGCTTTCTTT. Its translation: CASSQDGGGNTEAFF.

This clone has just one count. V gene TRBV28 combines with J gene TRBJ1-2, with D hard to call. Trimming took off 6 bases at V and 6 bases at J, with 17 bases between the two ends. The germline gives CDR1 MDHEN, CDR2 SYDVKM. This CDR3 is built from 14 residues. CDR3 amino acids: CASRPGGKRDGYTF. The DNA of the CDR3 is TGTGCCAGCAGACCGGGAGGGAAAAGAGATGGCTACACCTTC.

The CDR3 reads CASSPGGLASGYTF. The CDR3 DNA is TGTGCCAGCAGCCCTGGGGGGCTGGCTTCGGGCTACACCTTC. The chain couples TRBV28 to TRBJ1-2; TRBD1 is a possible D gene (6 bases). In germline, CDR1 is MDHEN, CDR2 SYDVKM. This CDR3 comprises 14 residues. Trimming cost V 6 bases and J 8 bases, with 19 bases left between them.

The chain combines TRBV28 with TRBJ1-6; D not certain. This CDR3 is built from 17 residues. V was pared by 7 bases and J by 0 bases, with 16 bases between. Germline V gives CDR1 MDHEN, CDR2 SYDVKM. The CDR3 DNA is TGTGCCAGCATCCGCGGGAAAGGCCGCTCCTATAATTCACCCCTCCACTTT. Translated: CASIRGKGRSYNSPLHF.

The chain has TRBV6-6 and TRBJ2-2, with D maybe TRBD1 (5 bases). With 6 bases removed from V and 7 bases from J, the gap between germline ends came to 15 bases. The length of the CDR3 is 14 residues. Germline CDR1 reads MNHNY; CDR2 reads SVGAGI (reference sequence). CDR3 protein: CASRERSGIGELFF. In DNA, the CDR3 is TGTGCCAGCAGGGAAAGATCAGGGATCGGGGAGCTGTTTTTT.

The chain is built from TRBV12-5 and TRBJ1-5; no clear D. CDR3 size: 17 residues. From germline, CDR1 is LGHNT and CDR2 FRNRAP. Trimming took off 4 bases at V and 2 bases at J, with 18 bases between the two ends. The CDR3, as DNA: TGTGCTAGTGGTTCGCCCCGATGGGGAGGTGGCAATCAGCCCCAGCATTTT. It specifies CASGSPRWGGGNQPQHF.

This chain uses TRBV6-1 with TRBJ1-5; 7 bases fit TRBD1. V trimming: 10 bases; J trimming: 4 bases; junction bases outside the gene matches: 7. CDR1 is MNHNS and CDR2 is SASEGT in the germline V gene. CDR3 length: 13 residues. The DNA for the CDR3 is TGTGCCATCCAGACAGGGTCTAATCAGCCCCAGCATTTT. Residues: CAIQTGSNQPQHF.

This clone has more than one count but fewer than ten. The J gene is TRBJ1-6, the V gene TRBV30, with D unresolved. The length of the CDR3 is 12 residues. The ends were cut back, 4 bases at V and 9 bases at J, with 10 bases in the middle. Germline CDR1 is GTSNPN and CDR2 is SVGIG (reference sequence). The CDR3 protein is CAWTSGISPLHF. The CDR3 DNA sequence: TGTGCCTGGACCTCCGGGATTTCACCCCTCCACTTT.

The CDR3 DNA reads as TGTGCCAGCAGCTTGAAGGGTAGCGGCGGGGAGCTGTTTTTT. Translated: CASSLKGSGGELFF. The chain couples TRBV5-8 to TRBJ2-2; maybe TRBD2 (6 bases). V dropped 1 base and J dropped 7 bases, with 11 bases sitting between them. Germline CDR1 reads SGHTS; CDR2 reads YDEGEE. This CDR3 comprises 14 residues. The full variable domain, its missing parts supplied by reference TRBV5-8 and TRBJ2-2, is EAGVTQSPTHLIKTRGQQATLRCSPISGHTSVYWYQQALGLGLQFLLWYDEGEERNRGNFPPRFSGRQFPNYSSELNVNALELEDSALYLCASSLKGSGGELFFGEGSRLTVL.

The chain is built from TRBV19 and TRBJ1-2; 7 bases align to TRBD1. With 4 bases clipped from V and 4 bases from J, the junction kept 12 bases outside the gene matches. The CDR3 length is 16 residues. Germline V gene lookup returns CDR1 LNHDA and CDR2 SQIVND (reference sequence). CDR3 sequence: CASSTEMRQGFYGYTF. In nucleotides, the CDR3 is TGTGCCAGTAGTACCGAGATGAGACAGGGTTTCTATGGCTACACCTTC.

This chain uses TRBV6-5 with TRBJ2-4; tentatively, D is TRBD2 (6 bases). V dropped 0 bases and J dropped 1 base, with 10 bases sitting between them. The germline CDR1 and CDR2 sequences are MNHEY and SVGAGI. The CDR3 loop spans 16 amino acids. CDR3 loop: CASSYSGGRAKNIQYF. The CDR3 DNA reads as TGTGCCAGCAGTTACTCGGGAGGACGGGCCAAAAACATTCAGTACTTC.

This clone came up once. The rearrangement joins TRBV29-1 to TRBJ2-1; 13 bases map to TRBD2. V was pared by 3 bases and J by 5 bases, with 7 bases of the junction left unmatched. Germline V gene sequence: CDR1 SQVTM, CDR2 ANQGSEA. The CDR3 extends over 16 amino acids. DNA for the CDR3: TGCAGCGTTGATTCGTGGGGGACTAGCGGGGACAATGAGCAGTTCTTC. Residues: CSVDSWGTSGDNEQFF.